This T cell receptor (beta chain) appears in the sequencing data of a study of cytomegalovirus exposure and HLA in healthy donors. The PCR contained 60 Vbeta and 13 Jbeta primers. The table came from immunoSEQ multiplex PCR; TCRdb's copy has only in-frame clones and leaves some out. The sample holds around 130,000 clones, 60% to 80% seen once. In this sample, this clone turned up a few times. The CDR3 runs 14 residues. The germline gives CDR1 MNHNS, CDR2 SASEGT. The V gene end was trimmed by 4 bases and the J gene end by 5 bases; junction bases not matched to a gene: 8. The specimen was PBMCs. The chain is built from TRBV6-1 and TRBJ2-7; TRBD1 matches at 7 bases. This clonotype was obtained from a woman between 25 and 40 years old in good health and CMV-seronegative. For the CDR3, the DNA is TGTGCCAGCAGTGCAAGTTACAGGGGCGACGAGCAGTACTTC. It is translated as CASSASYRGDEQYF.